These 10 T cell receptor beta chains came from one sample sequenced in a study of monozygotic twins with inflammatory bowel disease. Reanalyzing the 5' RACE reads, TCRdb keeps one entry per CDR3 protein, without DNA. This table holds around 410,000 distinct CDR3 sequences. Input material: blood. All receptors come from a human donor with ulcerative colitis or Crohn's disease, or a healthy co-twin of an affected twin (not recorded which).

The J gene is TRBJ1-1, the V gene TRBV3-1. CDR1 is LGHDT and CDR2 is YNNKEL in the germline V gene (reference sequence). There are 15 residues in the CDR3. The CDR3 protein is CASSQDPGHNTEAFF.

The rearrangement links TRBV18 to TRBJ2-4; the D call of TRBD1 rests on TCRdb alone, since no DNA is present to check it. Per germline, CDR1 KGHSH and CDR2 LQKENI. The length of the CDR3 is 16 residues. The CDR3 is CASSPRGGLVKNIQYF.

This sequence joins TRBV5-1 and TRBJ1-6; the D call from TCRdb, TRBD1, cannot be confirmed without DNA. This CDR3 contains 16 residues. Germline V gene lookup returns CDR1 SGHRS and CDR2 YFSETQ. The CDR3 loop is CASSLVVQGMGSPLHF.

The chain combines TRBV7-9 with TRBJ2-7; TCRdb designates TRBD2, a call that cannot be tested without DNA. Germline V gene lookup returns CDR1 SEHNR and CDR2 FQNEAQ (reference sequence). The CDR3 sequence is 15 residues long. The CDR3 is CASSPTSGYSYEQYF.

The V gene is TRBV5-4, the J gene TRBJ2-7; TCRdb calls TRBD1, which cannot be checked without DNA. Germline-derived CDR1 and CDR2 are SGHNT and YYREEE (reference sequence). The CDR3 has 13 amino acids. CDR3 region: CASSLVGPYEQYF.

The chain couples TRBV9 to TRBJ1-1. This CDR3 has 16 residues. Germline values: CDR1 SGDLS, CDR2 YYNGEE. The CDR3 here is CASSPKPTDRNTEAFF.

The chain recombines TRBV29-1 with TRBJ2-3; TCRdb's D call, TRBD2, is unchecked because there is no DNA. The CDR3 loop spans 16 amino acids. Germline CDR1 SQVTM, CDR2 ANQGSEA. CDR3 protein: CSVEGSSGGVEDTQYF.

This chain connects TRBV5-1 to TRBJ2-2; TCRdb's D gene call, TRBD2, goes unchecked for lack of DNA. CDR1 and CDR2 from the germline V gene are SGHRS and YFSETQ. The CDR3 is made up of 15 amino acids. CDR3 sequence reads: CASRRREGQNGELFF.

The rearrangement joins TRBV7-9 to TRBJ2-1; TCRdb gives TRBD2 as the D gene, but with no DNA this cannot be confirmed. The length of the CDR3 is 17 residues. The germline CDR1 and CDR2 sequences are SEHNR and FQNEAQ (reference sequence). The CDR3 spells CASSLGDSGTYYNEQFF. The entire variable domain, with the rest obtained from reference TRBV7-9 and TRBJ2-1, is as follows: DTGVSQNPRHKITKRGQNVTFRCDPISEHNRLYWYRQTLGQGPEFLTYFQNEAQLEKSRLLSDRFSAERPKGSFSTLEIQRTEQGDSAMYLCASSLGDSGTYYNEQFFGPGTRLTVL.

The chain's CDR3 is CASSLVSGDWSYEQYF. This chain uses TRBV7-9 with TRBJ2-7; TCRdb calls TRBD1, which cannot be checked without DNA. This CDR3 contains 16 residues. Germline V gene sequence: CDR1 SEHNR, CDR2 FQNEAQ (reference sequence).